The next 14 T cell receptor beta chains were all read from a single sample in a study of identical twins. MiXCR, applied by TCRdb to the 5' RACE reads, yields one record per CDR3 protein. This table holds around 1.7 million distinct CDR3 sequences, around 29% found once. The source material was cord blood. The source of these receptors is a newborn girl in good health.

For the CDR3, the DNA is TGCAGCGTTGGGTCCCATGAGTGTAACCGGGACGACAAAGGTCGGTCCTACGAGCAGTACTTC. This gives the protein CSVGSHECNRDDKGRSYEQYF. The rearrangement links TRBV29-1 to TRBJ2-7; D may match TRBD1 or TRBD2 (5 bases each). Trimming cost V 4 bases and J 1 base, with 35 bases left between them. The V gene's germline CDR1 is SQVTM and CDR2 ANQGSEA. The CDR3 consists of 21 residues.

The chain employs TRBV7-2 and TRBJ2-3; no clear D. V was cut by 2 bases and J by 4 bases, with 10 bases left in between. Germline V CDR1 and CDR2: SGHTA, FQGNSA. The CDR3 is 14 residues long. For the CDR3, the DNA is TGTGCCAGCAGCTTACTAGAGAGTCCAGATACGCAGTATTTT. It yields the protein CASSLLESPDTQYF.

This chain joins TRBV7-2 and TRBJ2-1; 12 bases are a match to TRBD2. V lost 5 bases and J lost 2; bases outside the gene matches: 4. The CDR3 spans 16 residues. Germline V CDR1 and CDR2: SGHTA, FQGNSA. The CDR3: CASSPSGGAAYNEQFF. The DNA of the CDR3 is TGTGCCAGCAGCCCTAGCGGGGGGGCCGCCTACAATGAGCAGTTCTTC.

In its sample, this clonotype was seen a few times. The rearrangement links TRBV6-1 to TRBJ2-1; possible D gene TRBD2, 6 bases. The CDR3 contains 16 residues. Between the trimmed V and J ends, which lost 7 bases and 0 bases, there was a span of 16 bases. Germline CDR1 MNHNS, CDR2 SASEGT. The CDR3 here is CASTISGFLSYNEQFF. CDR3 coding DNA: TGTGCCAGCACCATAAGCGGGTTCCTCTCCTACAATGAGCAGTTCTTC.

The chain recombines TRBV28 with TRBJ1-5; D remains ambiguous. The CDR3 loop spans 17 amino acids. Trimming removed 5 bases from V and 4 bases from J, with 21 bases in between. CDR1 and CDR2 (germline): MDHEN, SYDVKM. DNA of the CDR3: TGTGCCAGCAGTCCCCTTGCCGGGCTTCGAGGAAATCAGCCCCAGCATTTT. Translated, it gives CASSPLAGLRGNQPQHF. The full variable domain, in which reference TRBV28 and TRBJ1-5 provide the parts outside the CDR3, is DVKVTQSSRYLVKRTGEKVFLECVQDMDHENMFWYRQDPGLGLRLIYFSYDVKMKEKGDIPEGYSVSREKKERFSLILESASTNQTSMYLCASSPLAGLRGNQPQHFGDGTRLSIL.

In its sample, this clonotype was seen a few times. CDR3 amino acids: CSASGDRGRNQPQHF. The CDR3 DNA reads as TGCAGTGCTAGTGGGGACAGGGGGCGGAATCAGCCCCAGCATTTT. The chain recombines TRBV20-1 with TRBJ1-5; TRBD1 matches 12 bases. CDR3 length: 15 residues. Germline CDR1 and CDR2: DFQATT and SNEGSKA (reference sequence). Trimming cost V 3 bases and J 4 bases; bases outside gene matches: 4.

The chain carries TRBV20-1 and TRBJ2-3; maybe TRBD1 (5 bases). V lost 4 bases, J lost 4 bases, and 15 bases lay in between. The CDR3 covers 14 residues. Germline assignment: CDR1 DFQATT and CDR2 SNEGSKA (reference sequence). This chain's CDR3 is CSATQGRKADTQYF. CDR3 bases: TGCAGTGCTACCCAGGGAAGGAAGGCAGATACGCAGTATTTT.

The rearrangement links TRBV6-2 or TRBV6-3 to TRBJ2-1; TRBD2 aligns across 8 bases. CDR1 is MNHEY and CDR2 is SVGEGT in the germline V gene. Unmatched junction bases numbered 10, after V lost 7 bases and J lost 8 bases. There are 14 residues in the CDR3. The CDR3 nucleotides are TGTGCCAGCACGACGGGACTAGTAGGAGATGAGCAGTTCTTC. This translates into CASTTGLVGDEQFF.

This clonotype was seen a handful of times. V gene TRBV28 combines with J gene TRBJ2-2; D call uncertain. Trimming took off 6 bases at V and 4 bases at J, with 9 bases between the two ends. The CDR3 extends over 13 amino acids. Germline V CDR1 and CDR2: MDHEN, SYDVKM. CDR3 region: CASRYGLTGELFF. The CDR3 region has the DNA TGTGCCAGCAGATACGGGCTCACCGGGGAGCTGTTTTTT.

The chain carries TRBV7-9 and TRBJ2-5; 14 bases match TRBD2. Losses at the gene ends were 0 bases for V and 11 bases for J; bases not matched to a gene: 17. CDR3 length equals 19 residues. The V gene's germline CDR1 is SEHNR and CDR2 FQNEAQ (reference sequence). CDR3 sequence (DNA): TGTGCCAGCAGCTTAGCGCCGGGACTAGCGGGAGTAGAGTCGAATGAGCAGTACTTC. It encodes CASSLAPGLAGVESNEQYF.

The chain recombines TRBV20-1 with TRBJ2-3; 8 bases are shared with TRBD2. V shed 3 bases and J 5 bases; nucleotides not matched to a gene: 7. The CDR3 sequence is 14 residues long. From germline, CDR1 is DFQATT and CDR2 SNEGSKA (reference sequence). CDR3 nucleotide sequence: TGCAGTGCTAGGGCGCGAGCGGGGGAAGATACGCAGTATTTT. Protein product: CSARARAGEDTQYF.

This clonotype has more than one count but fewer than ten. The CDR3 region is CSVRRSGGDNEQFF. CDR3 nucleotides: TGCAGCGTTCGGCGGTCAGGGGGGGACAATGAGCAGTTCTTC. The chain joins TRBV29-1 to TRBJ2-1; either TRBD1 or TRBD2 may supply D (7 bases each). The V gene lost 5 bases and the J gene lost 5 bases, with 16 bases spanning the gap. Germline V gene data show CDR1 as SQVTM and CDR2 as ANQGSEA. The CDR3 consists of 14 residues.

This rearrangement joins TRBV18 to TRBJ2-2; the D gene is possibly TRBD2 (5 bases). The length of the CDR3 is 13 residues. CDR1 and CDR2 from the germline V gene are KGHSH and LQKENI. Trimming removed 2 bases from V and 5 bases from J, with 6 bases in between. CDR3 bases: TGTGCCAGCTCACCAAGCGGTACCGGGGAGCTGTTTTTT. Protein: CASSPSGTGELFF. The whole variable domain, remainder taken from reference TRBV18 and TRBJ2-2, is NAGVMQNPRHLVRRRGQEARLRCSPMKGHSHVYWYRQLPEEGLKFMVYLQKENIIDESGMPKERFSAEFPKEGPSILRIQQVVRGDSAAYFCASSPSGTGELFFGEGSRLTVL.

CDR3 loop: CASSQAPRIWQNVETQYF. CDR3 nucleotides: TGTGCCAGCAGCCAAGCGCCTAGGATCTGGCAAAACGTGGAGACCCAGTACTTC. This sequence joins TRBV4-2 and TRBJ2-5; no firm D call. The V gene lost 1 base and the J gene lost 5 bases, with 23 bases spanning the gap. Germline V gives CDR1 LGHNA, CDR2 YNFKEQ. The CDR3 is 18 amino acids.